This record looks at one TCR beta chain sequence and its context. Its antigen is currently unknown. The sorted regulatory T cells were CD4+, CD25-high and CD127-low, with genomic DNA sequenced. The sample belongs to a study of regulatory and conventional T cells in RAG deficiency. Study-level findings and limits: Shannon entropy fell and Simpson indices rose in RAG-deficient patients. Shorter CDR3s in all patient subsets; >90% Treg-Tconv overlap in Omenn. Omenn syndrome and CID/AS patients had approximately 91-fold fewer unique Treg TCR beta sequences, versus around 9.8-fold elsewhere.

Clones were sequenced by immunoSEQ multiplex PCR, and TCRdb holds only the in-frame ones, with some missing. The repertoire includes under 30,000 clones, about 93% of them detected once, and over 0.75% sits in the top ten. A further study also used this sample, focusing on regulatory T cells. That report adds: The PCR used 52 TRBV and 13 TRBJ primers. In patients, unique TRB V-J pairs were restricted and V/J usage skewed, especially in Tregs.

The receptor's source is a human donor in good health. The sample comprised Tregs sorted from blood.

In nucleotides, the CDR3 is TGCGCCAGCAGCCAAGTTGAGACAGGCCCTTTTCGGGGGGAGCTGTTTTTT. This sequence encodes CASSQVETGPFRGELFF. The chain combines TRBV4-1 with TRBJ2-2, with a tentative D call TRBD1 (6 bases). Trimming shortened V by 1 base and J by 8 bases, and 20 bases separated the two germline ends. There are 17 residues in the CDR3. The germline V gene has CDR1 MGHRA and CDR2 YSYEKL.